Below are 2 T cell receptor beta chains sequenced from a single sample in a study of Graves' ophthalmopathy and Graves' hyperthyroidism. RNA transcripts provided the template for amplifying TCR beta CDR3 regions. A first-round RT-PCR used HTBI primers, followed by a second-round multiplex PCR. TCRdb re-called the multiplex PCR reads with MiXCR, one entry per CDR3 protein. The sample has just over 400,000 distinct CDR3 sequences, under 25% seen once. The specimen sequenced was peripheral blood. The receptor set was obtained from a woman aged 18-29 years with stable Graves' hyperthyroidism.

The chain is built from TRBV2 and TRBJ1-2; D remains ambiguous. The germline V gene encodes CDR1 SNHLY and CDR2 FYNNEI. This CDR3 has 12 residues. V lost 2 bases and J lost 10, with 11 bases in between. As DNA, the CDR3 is TGTGCCAGCAGTGAATGGGGATCTGACTACACCTTC. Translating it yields CASSEWGSDYTF.

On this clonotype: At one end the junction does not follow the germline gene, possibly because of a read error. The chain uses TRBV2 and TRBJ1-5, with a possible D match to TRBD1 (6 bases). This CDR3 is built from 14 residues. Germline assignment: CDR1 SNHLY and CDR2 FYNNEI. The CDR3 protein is CASSEGAPAQPHHF. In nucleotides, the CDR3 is TGTGCCAGCAGTGAGGGGGCGCCGGCTCAGCCCCACCATTTT.